This TCR beta chain was sequenced during a study of Graves' ophthalmopathy and Graves' hyperthyroidism. The TCR beta CDR3 regions underwent amplification from RNA transcripts. The first round was an RT-PCR with HTBI primers, and the second round was a multiplex PCR. TCRdb passed the multiplex PCR reads through MiXCR, listing each CDR3 protein once. Of hundreds of thousands of distinct CDR3 sequences listed, roughly 21% are singletons. This clonotype was observed many times. The CDR3 is 15 residues long. The germline gives CDR1 MNHEY, CDR2 SMNVEV (reference sequence). V was clipped by 5 bases and J by 2 bases; unmatched bases: 4. Aged 18 to 65, hyperthyroidism patients had been newly diagnosed, with under 2 months' duration.

This rearrangement joins TRBV27 to TRBJ2-5, with 11 bases lining up with TRBD2. Source material: peripheral blood. The source of this sequence is a woman aged 18 to 35 with stable Graves' hyperthyroidism. The CDR3 nucleotides read TGTGCCAGCAGTCCAGGGACTAGCGGACAAGAGACCCAGTACTTC. The encoded protein is CASSPGTSGQETQYF.